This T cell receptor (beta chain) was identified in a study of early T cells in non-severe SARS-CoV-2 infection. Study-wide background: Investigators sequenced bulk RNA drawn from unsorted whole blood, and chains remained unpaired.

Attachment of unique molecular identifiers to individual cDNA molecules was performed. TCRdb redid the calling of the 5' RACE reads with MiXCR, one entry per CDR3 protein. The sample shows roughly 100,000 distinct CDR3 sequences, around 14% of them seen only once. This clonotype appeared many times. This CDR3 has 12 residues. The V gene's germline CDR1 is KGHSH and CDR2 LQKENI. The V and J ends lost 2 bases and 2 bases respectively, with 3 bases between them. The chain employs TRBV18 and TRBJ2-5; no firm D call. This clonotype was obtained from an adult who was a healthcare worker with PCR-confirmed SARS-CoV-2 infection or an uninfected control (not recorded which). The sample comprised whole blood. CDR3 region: CASSPSQETQYF. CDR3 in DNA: TGTGCCAGCTCACCATCTCAAGAGACCCAGTACTTC. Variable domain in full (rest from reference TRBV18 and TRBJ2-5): NAGVMQNPRHLVRRRGQEARLRCSPMKGHSHVYWYRQLPEEGLKFMVYLQKENIIDESGMPKERFSAEFPKEGPSILRIQQVVRGDSAAYFCASSPSQETQYFGPGTRLLVL.